Here is one T cell receptor (beta chain) with its context. The CDR3 totals 14 residues. Germline assignment: CDR1 DFQATT and CDR2 SNEGSKA (reference sequence). These data come from a study of T cells expressing NK-cell markers. For each CDR3 protein, TCRdb gives one entry from its re-call of the 5' RACE reads, without DNA. The specimen's table records 550,000 to 600,000 distinct CDR3 sequences. Material for sequencing was blood T cells: a sorted CD56 or NKG2C T cell subset, CD4+ or CD8+ T cells, or bulk PBMC T cells (not recorded which). The rearrangement joins TRBV20-1 to TRBJ2-5; the D call from TCRdb, TRBD1, cannot be confirmed without DNA. This TCR derives from a man aged 18-30 years in good health. The CDR3 loop reads CSASSARAQETQYF.